A single sample gave rise to the 5 T cell receptor beta chains below, sequenced in a study of post-analysis software for immune sequencing data. The TCR beta cDNA libraries carried unique molecular identifiers. TCRdb recomputed calls from the PCR reads with MiXCR, one row per CDR3 protein. Found here are some 450,000 distinct CDR3 sequences, approximately 45% of them singletons; the top ten hold about 12%. These receptors have no identified antigens. Overall study findings and caveats: In patients, about 5 TRBV segments were more frequent than in controls, with TRBV5-6, TRBV5-1 and TRBV20-1 among them.

Source material: blood. The receptors originated from a girl between 5 and 17 years old with multiple sclerosis.

The chain recombines TRBV6-5 with TRBJ2-3; 9 nucleotides agree with TRBD1. Germline loops: CDR1 MNHEY, CDR2 SVGAGI. This CDR3 has 16 amino acids. The V segment lost 0 bases and the J segment 8 bases; nucleotides outside the gene matches: 9. The CDR3 spells CASSYSSDRGSSTQYF. The DNA for the CDR3 is TGTGCCAGCAGTTACTCGTCAGACAGGGGGTCGAGTACGCAGTATTTT.

J is TRBJ1-1 and V is TRBV6-5; possibly TRBD1 for D (5 bases). Germline-derived CDR1 and CDR2 are MNHEY and SVGAGI. Trimming took off 2 bases at V and 1 base at J, with 11 bases between the two ends. The CDR3 consists of 15 residues. DNA for the CDR3: TGTGCCAGCAGTTACGGGGCGAGTAGGAACACTGAAGCTTTCTTT. It yields the protein CASSYGASRNTEAFF.

This clonotype was detected a few times. The gene calls are TRBV20-1 and TRBJ2-7, with D perhaps matching TRBD1 (7 bases). In germline, CDR1 is DFQATT, CDR2 SNEGSKA (reference sequence). There are 13 residues in the CDR3. V was trimmed by 1 base and J by 6 bases, leaving 13 bases between them. The DNA for the CDR3 is TGCAGTGCTAGAGTAAGCCAGGGGGGCGAGCAGTACTTC. It codes for CSARVSQGGEQYF.

In regard to this clonotype: The junction and the germline gene differ at one end; a read error may be behind it. V usage is TRBV12-3 or TRBV12-4 and J usage is TRBJ1-1; D is unclear. CDR3 size: 13 residues. CDR3 nucleotide sequence: TGTGCCAGCAGTTTTACTAGGAACACTGAAACTTTCTTT. Its protein product is CASSFTRNTETFF.

This clonotype has a handful of counts. The chain recombines TRBV27 with TRBJ1-2; perhaps TRBD1 as D (5 bases). Germline CDR1 MNHEY, CDR2 SMNVEV (reference sequence). The V and J ends lost 0 bases and 8 bases respectively, with 13 bases between them. This CDR3 contains 14 residues. As DNA, the CDR3 is TGTGCCAGCAGTTTATCGTCAGGGTACCAGGGCTACACCTTC. This sequence encodes CASSLSSGYQGYTF.